This T cell receptor beta chain derives from a study of shared clonotypes between healthy human individuals. V lost 3 bases and J lost 7, with 15 bases in between. The germline V gene encodes CDR1 SEHNR and CDR2 FQNEAQ (reference sequence). The CDR3 extends over 14 amino acids. Study-wide results and caveats: Rarefaction curves obtained for sorted subsets showed sequencing incomplete despite large depth. Measured sharing among donors was expected to vary with sequencing depth. Relative to their counterparts shared across all four donors, non-shared clonotypes exhibited diminished generation probabilities. A limitation of the genetic and exposure-history diversity represented arose from few donors.

As concerns this clone: Its specificity is not known.

Libraries were prepared by immunoSEQ multiplex PCR; TCRdb keeps only in-frame clonotypes and omits some of them. There are about 2 million clones in the sample; over 85% occur only once, and under 0.15% lies in the top ten. This TCR derives from a man aged 18 to 30 in good health. This sequence joins TRBV7-9 and TRBJ1-2; possibly TRBD1 for D (5 bases). The source material was naive CD4+ T cells sorted from blood. Sample subset: CD45RA+ positively selected. The chain's CDR3 is CASSLALRGSGYTF. CDR3 bases: TGTGCCAGCAGCTTGGCGCTTCGGGGGTCTGGCTACACCTTC.